This T cell receptor (beta chain) was identified in a study of T-cell memory formation after mild COVID-19. Study summary: The study found TCR clusters largely donor specific.

Germline assignment: CDR1 SGHRS and CDR2 YFSETQ. V gave up 1 base and J gave up 4 bases, with 14 bases separating them. The CDR3 extends over 15 amino acids. The study, taken as a whole, reports: A second wave expanding day 15 to 37 was CD4+-biased; contracting clones were balanced. Contracting CD4+ clones were located mainly in CM and EM, and CD8+ clones in EMRA.

Turning to this clonotype: Its antigen is currently unknown.

One entry per CDR3 protein, called by TCRdb with MiXCR from the 5' RACE reads. The repertoire holds some 290,000 distinct CDR3 sequences, roughly 15% seen once, with 20% to 25% in the top ten. The J gene is TRBJ2-5, the V gene TRBV5-1, with D possibly being TRBD1 (8 bases). The TCR comes from a man younger than 35 who had mild COVID-19 (a few samples of this study predate the infection). Cell type and time point are not known. The material sequenced was PBMCs or a T cell subset sorted from them (not recorded which). CDR3 sequence (DNA): TGCGCCAGCAGCTTGCAACAGGGGGGGATAGAGACCCAGTACTTC. Translating gives CASSLQQGGIETQYF.